This TCR beta chain was recorded in a study of spatial heterogeneity in lung cancer. This clonotype has a count of ten or more. TCRdb reprocessed the 5' RACE reads via MiXCR and lists one record per CDR3 protein. The table lists 45,000 to 55,000 distinct CDR3 sequences, about 5.8% of them singletons. CDR3 size: 16 residues. In germline, CDR1 is SGDLS, CDR2 YYNGEE. The V and J ends lost 2 bases and 6 bases respectively, with 18 bases between them. Time point of the sample: sample taken at primary tumor resection. Donation came from roughly 72 patients with untreated early-stage non-small cell lung cancer. Whole RNA obtained from tumor, nontumor lung or frozen PBMC underwent sequencing without sorting.

The source was PBMCs, collected at surgery. V is TRBV9 and J is TRBJ2-1; D unclear. The TCR originated in a male donor with early-stage non-small cell lung cancer. CDR3 sequence (DNA): TGTGCCAGCAGCGTGAATCCAGAACCTTACGCCAATGAGCAGTTCTTC. Translating it yields CASSVNPEPYANEQFF.